The TCR beta chain under discussion was sequenced for a study of blood T cell repertoires in COVID-19. Study-level background: Acute-phase and convalescent COVID-19 samples originated in the United States, Italy and Spain. From T cells, B-cell-depleted T cells, or PBMCs came the material, which was cDNA or gDNA.

Methods used by the authors: Amplification of reference gene primers was used by the study to estimate nucleated cell counts. Profiled with immunoSEQ multiplex PCR; TCRdb holds only in-frame clones, not every one. D and trimming were read from the DNA, whereas the V and J calls and clone size are those reported in that table. Counted here are 100,000 or so clones, approximately 86% occurring once; the ten biggest clones make up less than 7.5%. Trimming took off 1 base at V and 1 base at J, with 7 bases between the two ends. CDR3 length equals 14 residues. Germline-derived CDR1 and CDR2 are KGHSH and LQKENI.

This clonotype was sampled from a woman between 55 and 75 years old with acute or convalescent COVID-19. Specimen: peripheral blood. The chain is built from TRBV18 and TRBJ1-1; D not certain. The CDR3 sequence: CASSPQEGNTEAFF. CDR3 DNA sequence: TGTGCCAGCTCACCACAAGAGGGGAACACTGAAGCTTTCTTT.